This TCR beta chain was retrieved from a study of T cells in Graves' hyperthyroidism and ophthalmopathy. This clonotype has a count of ten or more. What it binds is not known. Exclusion criteria comprised uncontrolled infection, other autoimmune disease, pregnancy or lactation. Study-wide points: Blood also carried most thyroid clonotypes expanded above 0.001. Ophthalmopathy and stable hyperthyroidism were separated by a 13 V-J model. Progression to ophthalmopathy was predicted a median of 6.5 months early.

TCR beta CDR3 regions were amplified from RNA. Initially, a first-round RT-PCR of the TCR CDR3 employed the HTBI primer set. TCRdb reprocessed the multiplex PCR reads with MiXCR, giving one entry per CDR3 protein. This repertoire shows about 420,000 distinct CDR3 sequences, roughly an eighth found once; its top ten account for around 5.3%. V was pared by 2 bases and J by 3 bases, with 12 bases of the junction left unmatched. The germline V gene encodes CDR1 DFQATT and CDR2 SNEGSKA (reference sequence). CDR3 length: 16 amino acids. The TCR sequence derives from a woman between 18 and 30 years old with Graves' hyperthyroidism. Sample: blood. The chain is built from TRBV20-1 and TRBJ2-7, with TRBD2 identical over 8 bases. The CDR3 DNA follows: TGCAGTGCTAGACCCGTCGAGCGGGAGTCTGTCTACGAGCAGTACTTC. This encodes CSARPVERESVYEQYF.